This is a list of T cell receptor beta chains from one sample in a study of blood T cell repertoires in COVID-19. Produced via immunoSEQ multiplex PCR; TCRdb's table is partial and in-frame only. The sample carries about 260,000 clones, around 89% recorded once. The sequenced sample was PBMCs or T cells enriched from blood (not recorded which). The receptors were gathered from a man aged 45 to 65 who had been exposed to COVID-19. CDR3s include the opening cysteine and the closing phenylalanine or tryptophan. Each record gives: CDR3 protein, CDR3 DNA, V gene, J gene, D gene, clone size. The D gene is left open where the match is weak. Some rows mark clone size as missing; the rest say once, few, many or name a class of expanded clone.

CASSPSGSATVYYYGYTF	TGTGCCAGTAGTCCCAGTGGGAGTGCGACGGTATATTACTATGGCTACACCTTC	TRBV19	TRBJ1-2	NA	NA
CASSESNLGAPRIEEAFF	TGCGCCAGCAGTGAGTCCAACTTAGGGGCGCCCAGGATCGAAGAAGCTTTCTTT	TRBV10-1	TRBJ1-1	NA	NA
CASSLVGQGQETQYF	TGCGCCAGCAGCTTGGTTGGACAGGGGCAAGAGACCCAGTACTTC	TRBV5-1	TRBJ2-5	TRBD1	NA
CASSPEGTAYSGNTIYF	TGTGCCAGCTCACCAGAGGGGACAGCTTACTCTGGAAACACCATATATTTT	TRBV18	TRBJ1-3	TRBD1	few
CASSLARFLGGMNTEAFF	TGCGCCAGCAGCTTGGCCCGGTTCCTGGGGGGAATGAACACTGAAGCTTTCTTT	TRBV5-1	TRBJ1-1	NA	NA
CASNNPDQPQHF	TGTGCCAGCAACAACCCAGATCAGCCCCAGCATTTT	TRBV9	TRBJ1-5	NA	once
CASKENRIEAFF	TGTGCCAGCAAGGAGAATAGGATTGAAGCTTTCTTT	TRBV6-6	TRBJ1-1	NA	once
CASSSLAESSYNEQFF	TGCGCCAGCAGTTCCTTAGCCGAAAGCTCCTACAATGAGCAGTTCTTC	TRBV5-1	TRBJ2-1	NA	NA
CASSPGLAGAETQYF	TGTGCCAGCAGCCCCGGACTAGCGGGGGCCGAGACCCAGTACTTC	TRBV3-1/TRBV3-2	TRBJ2-5	TRBD2	NA
CATSRGGTMLMVDEQFF	TGTGCCACCAGCAGAGGTGGCACCATGTTAATGGTGGATGAGCAGTTCTTC	TRBV15	TRBJ2-1	NA	NA